This TCR beta chain was identified in a study of beta chain features in type 1 diabetes. Broader study findings: A moderate, significant TCRB CDR3 shortening appeared in type 1 diabetes across four CD4+ subsets. Resolution of whether HLA type affects TCRB rearrangement was not achieved here.

Isolated RNA was reverse transcribed in full, so expressed TCRB transcripts were sequenced. Assay: immunoSEQ multiplex PCR; the TCRdb copy retains only in-frame clones and omits some. The sample carries over 700,000 clones, about 17% recorded once. The CDR3 extends over 18 amino acids. CDR1 and CDR2 (germline): SQVTM, ANQGSEA. After removal of 8 bases from V and 4 bases from J, the junction contained 18 bases not matched to a gene. In the case of this clone: What it binds is unknown.

A single heparinised draw of about 100 mL on average was taken per donor. V gene TRBV29-1 combines with J gene TRBJ2-1; TRBD2 agrees at 12 bases. The specimen sequenced was naive CD4+ T cells from blood. This receptor was identified in a woman younger than 35 in good health. CDR3 coding DNA: TGCAGCTCAACGGGCTCAGGGCTAGCGGGAGGGGTTTACAATGAGCAGTTCTTC. This gives the protein CSSTGSGLAGGVYNEQFF.